This TCR beta chain emerged from a study of cytomegalovirus exposure and HLA in healthy donors. Broader study findings: Reports described diagnosis of cytomegalovirus status by the classifier as highly specific and sensitive.

Comment on this clone: The antigen is unknown.

Use of 60 Vbeta and 13 Jbeta primers characterized the PCR. Produced via immunoSEQ multiplex PCR; TCRdb's table is partial and in-frame only. This sample contains 100,000 to 150,000 clones. Trimming shortened V by 6 bases and J by 6 bases, and 16 bases separated the two germline ends. Germline V lookup: CDR1 MDHEN, CDR2 SYDVKM. The CDR3 has 14 residues. The TCR originated in a woman between 40 and 55 years old in good health and CMV-seronegative. Input material: PBMCs. The chain links TRBV28 to TRBJ2-3; D may be TRBD1 (6 bases). CDR3 protein: CASRATGLGDTQYF. DNA of the CDR3: TGTGCCAGCAGAGCGACAGGACTGGGGGATACGCAGTATTTT.